This T cell receptor (beta chain) was found in a study of T-cell memory formation after mild COVID-19. TCRdb recomputed calls from the 5' RACE reads with MiXCR, one row per CDR3 protein. This sample has fewer than 450,000 distinct CDR3 sequences, with approximately 24% found just once. Material for sequencing was PBMCs or a T cell subset sorted from them (not recorded which). This sequence was found in an adult woman who had mild COVID-19 (a few samples of this study predate the infection). Cell type and time point are not known.

This chain's CDR3 is CASSEGGPSNTGELFF. CDR3 in DNA: TGTGCCAGCAGTGAAGGGGGACCTTCGAACACCGGGGAGCTGTTTTTT. The chain employs TRBV2 and TRBJ2-2, with D perhaps assigned TRBD1 or TRBD2 (5 bases each). This CDR3 spans 16 amino acids. Germline CDR1 is SNHLY and CDR2 is FYNNEI. V lost 1 base, J lost 0 bases, and 9 bases lay in between.